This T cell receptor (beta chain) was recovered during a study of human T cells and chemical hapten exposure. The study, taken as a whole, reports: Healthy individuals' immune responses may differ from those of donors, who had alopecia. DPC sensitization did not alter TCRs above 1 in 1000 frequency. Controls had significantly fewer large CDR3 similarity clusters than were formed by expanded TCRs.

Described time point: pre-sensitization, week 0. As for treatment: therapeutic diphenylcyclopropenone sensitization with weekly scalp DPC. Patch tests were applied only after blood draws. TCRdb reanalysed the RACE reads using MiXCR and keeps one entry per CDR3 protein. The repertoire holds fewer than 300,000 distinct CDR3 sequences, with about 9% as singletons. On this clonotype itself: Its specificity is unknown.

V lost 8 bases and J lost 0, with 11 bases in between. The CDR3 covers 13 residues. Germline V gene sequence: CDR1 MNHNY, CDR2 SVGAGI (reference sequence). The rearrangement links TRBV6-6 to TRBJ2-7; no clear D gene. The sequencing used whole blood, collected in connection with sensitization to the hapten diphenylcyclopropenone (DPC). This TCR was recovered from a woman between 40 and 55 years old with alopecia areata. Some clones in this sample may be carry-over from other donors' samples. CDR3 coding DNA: TGTGCCAGCGGTCGGGCTGCCTCCTACGAGCAGTACTTC. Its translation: CASGRAASYEQYF.